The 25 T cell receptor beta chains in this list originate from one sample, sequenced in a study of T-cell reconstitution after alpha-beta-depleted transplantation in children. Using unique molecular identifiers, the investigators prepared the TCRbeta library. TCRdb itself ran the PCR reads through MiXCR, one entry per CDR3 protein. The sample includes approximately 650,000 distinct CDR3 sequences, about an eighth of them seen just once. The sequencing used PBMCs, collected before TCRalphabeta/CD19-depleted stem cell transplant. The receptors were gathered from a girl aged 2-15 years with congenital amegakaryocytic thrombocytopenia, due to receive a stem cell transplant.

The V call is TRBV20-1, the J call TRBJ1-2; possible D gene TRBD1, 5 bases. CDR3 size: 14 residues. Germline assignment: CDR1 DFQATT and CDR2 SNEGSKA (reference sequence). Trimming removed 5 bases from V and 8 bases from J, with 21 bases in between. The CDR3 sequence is CSARTPPGDGGYTF. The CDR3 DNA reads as TGCAGTGCTCGGACACCCCCAGGCGACGGCGGCTACACCTTC.

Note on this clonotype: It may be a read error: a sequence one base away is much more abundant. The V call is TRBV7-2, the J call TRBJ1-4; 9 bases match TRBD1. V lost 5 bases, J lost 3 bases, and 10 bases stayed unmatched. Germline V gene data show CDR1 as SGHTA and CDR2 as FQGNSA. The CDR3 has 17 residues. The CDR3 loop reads CASSKRTGGASNEKLFF. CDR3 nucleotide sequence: TGTGCCAGCAGCAAACGTACAGGGGGCGCATCTAATGAAAAACTGTTTTTT.

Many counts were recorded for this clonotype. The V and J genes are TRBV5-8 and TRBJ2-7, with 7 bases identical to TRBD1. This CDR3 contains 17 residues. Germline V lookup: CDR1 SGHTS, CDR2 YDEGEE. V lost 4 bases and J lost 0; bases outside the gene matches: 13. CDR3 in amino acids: CASSSHPRTGISYEQYF. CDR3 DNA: TGTGCCAGCAGCAGCCATCCGCGGACAGGCATCTCCTACGAGCAGTACTTC.

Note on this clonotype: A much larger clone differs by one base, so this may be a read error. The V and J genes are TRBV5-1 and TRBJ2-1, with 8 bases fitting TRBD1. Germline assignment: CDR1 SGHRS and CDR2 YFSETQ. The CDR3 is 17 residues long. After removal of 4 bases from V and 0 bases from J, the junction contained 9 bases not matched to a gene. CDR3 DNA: TGCGCCAGCAGCCTACATTACAGGGGGGACTCCTACAATGAGCAGTTCTTC. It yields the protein CASSLHYRGDSYNEQFF.

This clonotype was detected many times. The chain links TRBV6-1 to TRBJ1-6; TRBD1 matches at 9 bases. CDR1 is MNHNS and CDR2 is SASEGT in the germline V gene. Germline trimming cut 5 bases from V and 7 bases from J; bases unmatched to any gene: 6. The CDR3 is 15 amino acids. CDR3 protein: CASSNSQGANSPLHF. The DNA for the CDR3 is TGTGCCAGCAGTAATTCACAGGGGGCGAATTCACCCCTCCACTTT.

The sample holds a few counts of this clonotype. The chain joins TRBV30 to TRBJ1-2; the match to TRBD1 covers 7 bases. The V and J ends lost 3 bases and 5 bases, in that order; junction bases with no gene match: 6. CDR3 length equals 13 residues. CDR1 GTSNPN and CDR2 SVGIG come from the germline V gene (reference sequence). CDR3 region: CAWRQGSFYGYTF. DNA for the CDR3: TGTGCCTGGAGACAGGGGTCGTTTTATGGCTACACCTTC. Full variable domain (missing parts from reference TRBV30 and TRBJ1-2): SQTIHQWPATLVQPVGSPLSLECTVEGTSNPNLYWYRQAAGRGLQLLFYSVGIGQISSEVPQNLSASRPQDRQFILSSKKLLLSDSGFYLCAWRQGSFYGYTFGSGTRLTVV.

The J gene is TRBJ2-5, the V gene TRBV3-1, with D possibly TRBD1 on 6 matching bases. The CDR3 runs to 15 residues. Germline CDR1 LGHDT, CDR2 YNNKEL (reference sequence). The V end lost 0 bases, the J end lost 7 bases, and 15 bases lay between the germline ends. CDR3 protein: CASSQDSRTAGTQYF. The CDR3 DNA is TGTGCCAGCAGCCAAGATTCAAGGACAGCCGGGACCCAGTACTTC.

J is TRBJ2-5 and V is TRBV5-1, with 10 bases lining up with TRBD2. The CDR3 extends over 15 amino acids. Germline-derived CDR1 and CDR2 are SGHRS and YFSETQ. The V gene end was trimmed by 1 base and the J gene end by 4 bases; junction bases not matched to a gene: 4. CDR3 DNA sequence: TGCGCCAGCAGCTTGTCCCCTAGCGGGAGAGAGACCCAGTACTTC. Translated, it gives CASSLSPSGRETQYF. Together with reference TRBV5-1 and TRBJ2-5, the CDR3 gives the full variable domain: KAGVTQTPRYLIKTRGQQVTLSCSPISGHRSVSWYQQTPGQGLQFLFEYFSETQRNKGNFPGRFSGRQFSNSRSEMNVSTLELGDSALYLCASSLSPSGRETQYFGPGTRLLVL.

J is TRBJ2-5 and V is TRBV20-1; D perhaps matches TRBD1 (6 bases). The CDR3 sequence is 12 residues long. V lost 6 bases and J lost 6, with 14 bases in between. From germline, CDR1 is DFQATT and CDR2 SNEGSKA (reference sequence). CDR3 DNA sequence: TGCAGTGCCCTAACAGGGTGGCAGACCCAGTACTTC. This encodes CSALTGWQTQYF.

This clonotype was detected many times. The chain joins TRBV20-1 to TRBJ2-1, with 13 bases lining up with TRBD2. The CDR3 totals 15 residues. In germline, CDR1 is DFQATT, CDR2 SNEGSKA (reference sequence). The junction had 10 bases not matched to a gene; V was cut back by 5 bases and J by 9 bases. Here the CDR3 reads CSAGVGLAGVVEQFF. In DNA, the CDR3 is TGCAGTGCTGGGGTCGGACTAGCGGGAGTGGTTGAGCAGTTCTTC.

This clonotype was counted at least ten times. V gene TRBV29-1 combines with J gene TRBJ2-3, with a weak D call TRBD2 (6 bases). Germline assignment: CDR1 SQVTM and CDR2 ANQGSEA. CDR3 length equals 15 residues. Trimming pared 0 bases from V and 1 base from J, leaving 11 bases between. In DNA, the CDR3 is TGCAGCGTTGAAGAGGCGGGATCGGGCACAGATACGCAGTATTTT. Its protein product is CSVEEAGSGTDTQYF.

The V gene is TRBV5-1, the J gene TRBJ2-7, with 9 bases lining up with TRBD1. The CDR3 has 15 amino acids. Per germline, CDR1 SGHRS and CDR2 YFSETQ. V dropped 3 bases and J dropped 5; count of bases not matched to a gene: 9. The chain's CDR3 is CASSSSYTGGDEQYF. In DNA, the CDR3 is TGCGCCAGCAGCTCTTCTTACACAGGGGGCGACGAGCAGTACTTC.

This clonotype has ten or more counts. CDR3 residues: CASTRAAGELFF. In nucleotides, the CDR3 is TGTGCCAGCACACGAGCAGCCGGGGAGCTGTTTTTT. This chain links TRBV6-2 or TRBV6-3 with TRBJ2-2; D gene ambiguous. Germline CDR1 is MNHEY and CDR2 is SVGEGT. V shed 7 bases and J shed 6 bases, with 9 bases lying between them. The length of the CDR3 is 12 residues.

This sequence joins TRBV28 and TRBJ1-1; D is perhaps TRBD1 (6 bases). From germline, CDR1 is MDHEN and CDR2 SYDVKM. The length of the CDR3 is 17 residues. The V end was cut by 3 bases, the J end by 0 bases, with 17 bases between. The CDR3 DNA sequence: TGTGCCAGCAGTTTGGGCAGGGGAAGGTCTATGAACACTGAAGCTTTCTTT. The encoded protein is CASSLGRGRSMNTEAFF.

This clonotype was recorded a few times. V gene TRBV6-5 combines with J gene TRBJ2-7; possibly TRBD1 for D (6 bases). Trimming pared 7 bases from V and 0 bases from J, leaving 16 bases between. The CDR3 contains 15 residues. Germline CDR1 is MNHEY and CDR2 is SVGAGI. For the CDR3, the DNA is TGTGCCAGCAATTTGTCCCCCAGGGGCTCCTACGAGCAGTACTTC. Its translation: CASNLSPRGSYEQYF.

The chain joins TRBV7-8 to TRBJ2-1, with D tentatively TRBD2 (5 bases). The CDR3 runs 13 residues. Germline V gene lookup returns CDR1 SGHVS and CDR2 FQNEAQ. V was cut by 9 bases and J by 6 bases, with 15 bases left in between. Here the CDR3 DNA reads TGTGCCAGTAAAAAAAACGCGGGCAATGAGCAGTTCTTC. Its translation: CASKKNAGNEQFF.

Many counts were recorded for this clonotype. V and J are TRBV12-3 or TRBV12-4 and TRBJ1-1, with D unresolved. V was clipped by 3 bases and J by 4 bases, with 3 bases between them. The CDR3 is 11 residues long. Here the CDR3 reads CASSFLTEAFF. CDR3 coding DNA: TGTGCCAGCAGTTTTCTCACTGAAGCTTTCTTT.

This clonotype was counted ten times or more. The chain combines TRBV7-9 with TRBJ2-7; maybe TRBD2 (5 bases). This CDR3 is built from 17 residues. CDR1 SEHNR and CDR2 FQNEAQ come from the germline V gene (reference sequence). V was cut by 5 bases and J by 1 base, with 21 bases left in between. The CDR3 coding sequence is TGTGCCAGCAGCGGAGGTCTCCGGGTAATGGGGTCCTACGAGCAGTACTTC. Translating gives CASSGGLRVMGSYEQYF.

As DNA, the CDR3 is TGCAGCGTTGAACAGGACAGCGGACCCCCTGGTTTAGATACGCAGTATTTT. Protein sequence: CSVEQDSGPPGLDTQYF. The chain links TRBV29-1 to TRBJ2-3, with D maybe TRBD1 (6 bases). Germline V gene lookup returns CDR1 SQVTM and CDR2 ANQGSEA. This CDR3 comprises 17 residues. Trimming removed 2 bases at V and 5 bases at J, with 23 bases between.

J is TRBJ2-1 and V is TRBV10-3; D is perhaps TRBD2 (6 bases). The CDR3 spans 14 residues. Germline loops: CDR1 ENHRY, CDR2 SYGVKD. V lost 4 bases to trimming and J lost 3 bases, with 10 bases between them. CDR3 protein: CAISGGAGYNEQFF. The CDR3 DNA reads TGTGCCATCAGTGGAGGAGCGGGCTACAATGAGCAGTTCTTC.

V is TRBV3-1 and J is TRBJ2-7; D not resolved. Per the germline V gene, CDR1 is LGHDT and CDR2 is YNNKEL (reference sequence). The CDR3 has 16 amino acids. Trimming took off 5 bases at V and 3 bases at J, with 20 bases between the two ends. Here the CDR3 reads CASSSVSLTMGYEQYF. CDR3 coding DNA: TGTGCCAGCAGCTCCGTTAGTCTGACGATGGGCTACGAGCAGTACTTC.

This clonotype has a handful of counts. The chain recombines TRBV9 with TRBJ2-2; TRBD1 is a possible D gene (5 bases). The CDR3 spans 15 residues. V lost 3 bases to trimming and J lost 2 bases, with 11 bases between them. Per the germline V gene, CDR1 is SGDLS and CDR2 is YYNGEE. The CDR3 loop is CASSAGDSNTGELFF. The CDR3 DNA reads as TGTGCCAGCAGCGCAGGCGACAGTAACACCGGGGAGCTGTTTTTT.

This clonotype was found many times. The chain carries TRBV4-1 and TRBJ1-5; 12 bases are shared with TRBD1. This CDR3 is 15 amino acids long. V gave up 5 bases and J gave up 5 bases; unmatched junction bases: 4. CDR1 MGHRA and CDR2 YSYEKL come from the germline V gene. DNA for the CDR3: TGCGCCAGCAGCGAGGGACAGGGGGCGTATCAGCCCCAGCATTTT. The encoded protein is CASSEGQGAYQPQHF.

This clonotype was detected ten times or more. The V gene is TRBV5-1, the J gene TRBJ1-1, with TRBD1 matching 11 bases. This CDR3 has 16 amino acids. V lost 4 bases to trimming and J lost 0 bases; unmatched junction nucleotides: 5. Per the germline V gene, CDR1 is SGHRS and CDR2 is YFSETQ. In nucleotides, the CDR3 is TGCGCCAGCAGCAAGGACAGGGGGCAGATGAACACTGAAGCTTTCTTT. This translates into CASSKDRGQMNTEAFF.

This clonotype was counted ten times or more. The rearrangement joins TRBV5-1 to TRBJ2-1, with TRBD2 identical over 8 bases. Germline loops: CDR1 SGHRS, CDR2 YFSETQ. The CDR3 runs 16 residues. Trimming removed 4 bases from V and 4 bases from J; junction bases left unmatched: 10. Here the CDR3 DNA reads TGCGCCAGCAGCATCGTAACTAGCGGACGTTACAATGAGCAGTTCTTC. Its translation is CASSIVTSGRYNEQFF.